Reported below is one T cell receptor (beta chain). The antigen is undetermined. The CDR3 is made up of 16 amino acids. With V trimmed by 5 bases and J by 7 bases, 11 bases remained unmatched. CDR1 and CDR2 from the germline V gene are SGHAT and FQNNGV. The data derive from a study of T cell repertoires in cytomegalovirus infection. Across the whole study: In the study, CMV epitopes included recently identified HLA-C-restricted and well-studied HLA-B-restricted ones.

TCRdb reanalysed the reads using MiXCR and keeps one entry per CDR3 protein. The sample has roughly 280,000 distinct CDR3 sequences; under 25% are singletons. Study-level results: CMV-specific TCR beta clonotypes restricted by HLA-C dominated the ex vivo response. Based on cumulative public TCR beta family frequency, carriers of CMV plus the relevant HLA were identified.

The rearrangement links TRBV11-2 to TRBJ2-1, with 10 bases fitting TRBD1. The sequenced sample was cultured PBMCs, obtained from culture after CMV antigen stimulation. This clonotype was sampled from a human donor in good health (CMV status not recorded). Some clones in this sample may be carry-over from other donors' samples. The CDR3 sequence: CASSPTDRGQGNEQFF. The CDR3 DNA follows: TGTGCCAGCAGCCCGACCGACAGGGGGCAAGGGAATGAGCAGTTCTTC.